Below are 29 T cell receptor beta chains sequenced from a single sample in a study of T cells in narcolepsy. TCRdb's table, derived via immunoSEQ multiplex PCR, lists solely in-frame clones and lacks some. Among about 40,000 clones listed, around 89% were seen once. The sequencing sample was made of CD45RA- memory CD4+ T cells from PBMCs. The receptors here all came from a human donor with narcolepsy.

V gene TRBV5-5 combines with J gene TRBJ2-1; tentative D call: TRBD1 (6 bases). CDR1 SGHKS and CDR2 YYEKEE come from the germline V gene (reference sequence). This CDR3 comprises 12 residues. The ends were cut back, 4 bases at V and 8 bases at J, with 10 bases in the middle. This chain's CDR3 is CASSQNRDEQFF. The DNA for the CDR3 is TGTGCCAGCAGCCAAAACAGGGATGAGCAGTTCTTC.

The chain couples TRBV4-2 to TRBJ1-5, with 8 bases identical to TRBD1. CDR3 length: 17 residues. J lost 0 bases, V lost 4 bases, and 8 bases had no gene match. Germline values: CDR1 LGHNA, CDR2 YNFKEQ. CDR3 region: CASSPRGQGASNQPQHF. The CDR3 DNA reads TGTGCCAGCAGCCCGAGGGGGCAGGGGGCTAGCAATCAGCCCCAGCATTTT.

The chain is built from TRBV2 and TRBJ2-2; possible D gene TRBD2, 6 bases. Trimming left V 5 bases short and J 1 base short, with 8 bases between. From germline, CDR1 is SNHLY and CDR2 FYNNEI. The CDR3 covers 14 residues. The DNA for the CDR3 is TGTGCCAGCAGTCTGGGGGGGAACACCGGGGAGCTGTTTTTT. Its translation: CASSLGGNTGELFF.

The V call is TRBV29-1, the J call TRBJ2-7, with D uncertain. V dropped 5 bases and J dropped 3 bases, with 8 bases sitting between them. This CDR3 has 11 amino acids. CDR1 is SQVTM and CDR2 is ANQGSEA in the germline V gene. CDR3 coding DNA: TGCAGCGTTACAGTTAGCTACGAGCAGTACTTC. As protein: CSVTVSYEQYF.

The chain uses TRBV6-6 and TRBJ1-4, with 7 bases aligning to TRBD1. Trimming at V came to 4 bases and at J to 4 bases, leaving 9 bases not matched to a gene. Germline CDR1 MNHNY, CDR2 SVGAGI (reference sequence). There are 16 residues in the CDR3. CDR3: CASSLVGGEDNEKLFF. The CDR3 DNA follows: TGTGCCAGCAGTTTAGTAGGGGGCGAGGATAATGAAAAACTGTTTTTT.

The V gene is TRBV7-2, the J gene TRBJ2-3; D possibly matches TRBD1 or TRBD2 (5 bases each). Deletions cut 4 bases from V and 3 bases from J, with 14 bases between. The CDR3 spans 15 residues. Germline V gives CDR1 SGHTA, CDR2 FQGNSA. CDR3: CASSSGPVETDTQYF. Written as DNA, the CDR3 is TGTGCCAGCAGCTCGGGACCCGTCGAGACAGATACGCAGTATTTT.

This clone was found a few times. The genes are TRBV2 and TRBJ2-1; unclear D gene. Germline assignment: CDR1 SNHLY and CDR2 FYNNEI. The CDR3 has 11 amino acids. Trimming took off 5 bases at V and 5 bases at J, with 4 bases between the two ends. The CDR3 sequence: CASSWHNEQFF. The CDR3 nucleotides read TGTGCCAGCAGTTGGCACAATGAGCAGTTCTTC.

This chain uses TRBV15 with TRBJ2-1, with D unclear. V lost 5 bases to trimming and J lost 0 bases, with 17 bases between them. The germline gives CDR1 LNHNV, CDR2 YYDKDF (reference sequence). CDR3 size: 17 residues. The CDR3 region has the DNA TGTGCCACCAGCGACACTCAGACACCGAGCTCCTACAATGAGCAGTTCTTC. Amino acids: CATSDTQTPSSYNEQFF.

This clone has a single count. This chain uses TRBV11-3 with TRBJ2-7; a possible D gene is TRBD1 (6 bases). Deletions cut 2 bases from V and 5 bases from J, with 19 bases between. Germline CDR1 SGHNT, CDR2 YENEEA. CDR3 length equals 16 residues. CDR3: CASSLTLGTPHHEQYF. The DNA of the CDR3 is TGTGCCAGCAGCTTAACATTGGGGACACCGCACCACGAGCAGTACTTC.

The chain has TRBV18 and TRBJ1-3; 10 nucleotides align to TRBD1. The CDR3 sequence is 19 residues long. Germline lookup yields CDR1 KGHSH and CDR2 LQKENI. V shed 2 bases and J 0 bases; nucleotides not matched to a gene: 10. DNA of the CDR3: TGTGCCAGCTCACCAGTGGGACAGGGGACCAAGAGCTCTGGAAACACCATATATTTT. Translated, it gives CASSPVGQGTKSSGNTIYF.

The rearrangement links TRBV4-3 to TRBJ2-7; 8 bases align to TRBD1. J was trimmed by 2 bases and V by 0 bases; bases with no gene match: 6. Per the germline V gene, CDR1 is LGHNA and CDR2 is YSLEER. There are 16 residues in the CDR3. Written as DNA, the CDR3 is TGCGCCAGCAGCCAAGATAATGACAGGGGAACCTACGAGCAGTACTTC. It yields the protein CASSQDNDRGTYEQYF.

V and J are TRBV9 and TRBJ1-1; D is uncertain. The germline gives CDR1 SGDLS, CDR2 YYNGEE. The CDR3 totals 14 residues. V was clipped by 1 base and J by 1 base, with 8 bases between them. CDR3 coding DNA: TGTGCCAGCAGCGTAATGCCTGAGAACACTGAAGCTTTCTTT. Translated: CASSVMPENTEAFF.

The rearrangement joins TRBV9 to TRBJ2-3; 11 bases map to TRBD2. The ends lost 3 bases at V and 2 bases at J; junction bases unmatched: 8. The CDR3 is made up of 17 amino acids. The germline V gene encodes CDR1 SGDLS and CDR2 YYNGEE. The CDR3 loop reads CASSAASGGTSTDTQYF. The CDR3 coding sequence is TGTGCCAGCAGCGCCGCTAGCGGGGGGACCTCCACAGATACGCAGTATTTT.

The J gene is TRBJ2-2, the V gene TRBV4-3; no clear D. The V end lost 0 bases, the J end lost 7 bases, and 15 bases lay between the germline ends. The CDR3 runs to 16 residues. Germline V gene sequence: CDR1 LGHNA, CDR2 YSLEER. The CDR3, as DNA: TGCGCCAGCAGCCAAGATCTAGTAGGGTCTATCGGGGAGCTGTTTTTT. Protein: CASSQDLVGSIGELFF.

The V call is TRBV11-2, the J call TRBJ1-1, with 11 positions matching TRBD1. CDR1 and CDR2 (germline): SGHAT, FQNNGV. The junction had 6 bases not matched to a gene; V was cut back by 5 bases and J by 4 bases. The CDR3 contains 15 residues. In DNA, the CDR3 is TGTGCCAGCAGCGCCTATGGGACAGGGGGCACTGAAGCTTTCTTT. Residues: CASSAYGTGGTEAFF.

The CDR3 spells CASSQGRAAAQHF. The CDR3 DNA follows: TGCGCCAGCAGCCAAGGAAGGGCTGCGGCCCAGCATTTT. V usage is TRBV4-3 and J usage is TRBJ1-5; no definite D call. The V and J ends lost 1 base and 11 bases respectively, with 12 bases between them. Germline V gene sequence: CDR1 LGHNA, CDR2 YSLEER. The CDR3 contains 13 residues.

The chain recombines TRBV2 with TRBJ1-6; no clear D gene. The CDR3 loop spans 16 amino acids. V dropped 1 base and J dropped 6 bases, with 13 bases sitting between them. Per the germline V gene, CDR1 is SNHLY and CDR2 is FYNNEI. The CDR3 DNA reads TGTGCCAGCAGTGAAGACTCGCTGGGAAGTAATTCACCCCTCCACTTT. It encodes CASSEDSLGSNSPLHF.

The chain joins TRBV5-4 to TRBJ1-1, with 10 bases fitting TRBD1. With V trimmed by 5 bases and J by 6 bases, 7 bases remained unmatched. Per germline, CDR1 SGHNT and CDR2 YYREEE (reference sequence). The CDR3 is 14 residues long. In nucleotides, the CDR3 is TGTGCCAGCAGTTGGGACAGGGGAGTGCCTGAAGCTTTCTTT. This sequence encodes CASSWDRGVPEAFF.

The chain carries TRBV7-6 and TRBJ2-1; TRBD2 aligns across 10 bases. This CDR3 spans 17 amino acids. V dropped 2 bases and J dropped 0; count of bases not matched to a gene: 4. The V gene's germline CDR1 is SGHVS and CDR2 FNYEAQ. DNA for the CDR3: TGTGCCAGCAGCTTAACTAGCGGGGTAAGCTCCTACAATGAGCAGTTCTTC. Translation: CASSLTSGVSSYNEQFF.

The chain combines TRBV30 with TRBJ2-7; TRBD1 or TRBD2 may be the D gene (5 bases each). V lost 4 bases, J lost 5 bases, and 12 bases lay in between. In germline, CDR1 is GTSNPN, CDR2 SVGIG (reference sequence). The CDR3 totals 12 residues. The CDR3 here is CAWNIGDHEQYF. CDR3 coding DNA: TGTGCCTGGAATATAGGGGACCACGAGCAGTACTTC.

This rearrangement joins TRBV28 to TRBJ1-1; D is unresolved. This CDR3 has 15 residues. Trimming left V 3 bases short and J 5 bases short, with 16 bases between. Germline assignment: CDR1 MDHEN and CDR2 SYDVKM. CDR3 region: CASSFLGGLGTEAFF. The CDR3 DNA sequence: TGTGCCAGCAGTTTCTTGGGCGGGCTTGGGACTGAAGCTTTCTTT. The full variable domain, its missing parts supplied by reference TRBV28 and TRBJ1-1, is DVKVTQSSRYLVKRTGEKVFLECVQDMDHENMFWYRQDPGLGLRLIYFSYDVKMKEKGDIPEGYSVSREKKERFSLILESASTNQTSMYLCASSFLGGLGTEAFFGQGTRLTVV.

The rearrangement uses TRBV6-6 and TRBJ2-5; 11 nucleotides agree with TRBD2. Looked up from germline, CDR1 is MNHNY and CDR2 is SVGAGI (reference sequence). CDR3 length: 15 residues. With V trimmed by 6 bases and J by 1 base, 4 bases remained unmatched. The CDR3 region is CASRGTSGRQETQYF. In DNA, the CDR3 is TGTGCCAGCAGGGGGACTAGCGGTCGCCAAGAGACCCAGTACTTC.

This sequence joins TRBV7-2 and TRBJ2-7; 9 nucleotides agree with TRBD2. The CDR3 covers 17 residues. Germline lookup yields CDR1 SGHTA and CDR2 FQGNSA. V shed 4 bases and J 8 bases; nucleotides not matched to a gene: 18. This chain's CDR3 is CASSSTYSGRLGDKQYF. The CDR3 bases are TGTGCCAGCAGCTCCACCTATAGCGGGAGACTCGGCGACAAGCAGTACTTC.

The chain uses TRBV11-2 and TRBJ2-1, with D uncertain. Germline V lookup: CDR1 SGHAT, CDR2 FQNNGV. The CDR3 contains 11 residues. The ends were cut back, 5 bases at V and 6 bases at J, with 5 bases in the middle. For the CDR3, the DNA is TGTGCCAGCAGCGGCCGCAATGAGCAGTTCTTC. Translation gives CASSGRNEQFF.

In its sample, this clone was seen once. The chain has TRBV5-8 and TRBJ1-5; D remains unclear. CDR3 length: 13 amino acids. Between the trimmed V and J ends, which lost 1 base and 0 bases, there was a span of 2 bases. Germline V gives CDR1 SGHTS, CDR2 YDEGEE. The CDR3 coding sequence is TGTGCCAGCAGCTTGCGTAGCAATCAGCCCCAGCATTTT. This codes for CASSLRSNQPQHF. The variable domain in full, with the rest retrieved from reference TRBV5-8 and TRBJ1-5, is EAGVTQSPTHLIKTRGQQATLRCSPISGHTSVYWYQQALGLGLQFLLWYDEGEERNRGNFPPRFSGRQFPNYSSELNVNALELEDSALYLCASSLRSNQPQHFGDGTRLSIL.

The rearrangement joins TRBV7-9 to TRBJ1-4; no reliable D call. Germline CDR1 is SEHNR and CDR2 is FQNEAQ (reference sequence). CDR3 length: 12 amino acids. V lost 1 base, J lost 4 bases, and 1 base lay in between. The CDR3 spells CASSLVNEKLFF. The CDR3 nucleotides read TGTGCCAGCAGCTTAGTTAATGAAAAACTGTTTTTT.

This chain joins TRBV30 and TRBJ2-5; D perhaps matches TRBD2 (5 bases). Germline CDR1 reads GTSNPN; CDR2 reads SVGIG (reference sequence). This CDR3 contains 13 residues. V shed 2 bases and J shed 5 bases, with 12 bases lying between them. The CDR3 here is CAWSIGLQETQYF. The CDR3 DNA reads TGTGCCTGGAGTATAGGACTTCAGGAGACCCAGTACTTC.

This clone was observed a single time. The chain is built from TRBV11-3 and TRBJ2-3; TRBD1 or TRBD2 may be the D gene (5 bases each). From germline, CDR1 is SGHNT and CDR2 YENEEA. Trimming shortened V by 4 bases and J by 3 bases, and 23 bases separated the two germline ends. The CDR3 length is 18 residues. The CDR3 region has the DNA TGTGCCAGCAGCTCCGTTAGGGGAACTAGAACGGTAACAGATACGCAGTATTTT. Protein sequence: CASSSVRGTRTVTDTQYF.

This clone was found a few times. This rearrangement joins TRBV7-3 to TRBJ2-1; D not certain. Germline values: CDR1 SGHTA, CDR2 FQGTGA. V was shortened by 0 bases and J by 3 bases, with 9 bases between the two germline ends. The CDR3 has 15 residues. CDR3 in amino acids: CASSLTDDGYNEQFF. CDR3 DNA sequence: TGTGCCAGCAGCTTAACCGACGACGGCTACAATGAGCAGTTCTTC.